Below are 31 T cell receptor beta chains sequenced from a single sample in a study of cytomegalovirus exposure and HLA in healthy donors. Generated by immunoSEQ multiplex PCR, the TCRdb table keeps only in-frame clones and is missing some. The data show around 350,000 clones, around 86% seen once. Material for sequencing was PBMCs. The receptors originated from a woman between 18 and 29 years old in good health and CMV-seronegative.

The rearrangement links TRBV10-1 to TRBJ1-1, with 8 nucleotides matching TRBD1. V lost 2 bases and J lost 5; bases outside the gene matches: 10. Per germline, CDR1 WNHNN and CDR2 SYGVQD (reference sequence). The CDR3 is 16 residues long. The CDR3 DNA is TGCGCCAGCAGTGAGGGGGACAGGCCAATGCAAACTGAAGCTTTCTTT. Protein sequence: CASSEGDRPMQTEAFF.

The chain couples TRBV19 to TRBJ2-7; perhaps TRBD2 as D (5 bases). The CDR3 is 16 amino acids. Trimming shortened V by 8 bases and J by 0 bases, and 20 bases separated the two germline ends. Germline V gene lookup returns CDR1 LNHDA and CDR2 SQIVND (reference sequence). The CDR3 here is CASAYRASTSSYEQYF. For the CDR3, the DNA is TGTGCCAGTGCCTATCGGGCTAGCACCTCCTCCTACGAGCAGTACTTC.

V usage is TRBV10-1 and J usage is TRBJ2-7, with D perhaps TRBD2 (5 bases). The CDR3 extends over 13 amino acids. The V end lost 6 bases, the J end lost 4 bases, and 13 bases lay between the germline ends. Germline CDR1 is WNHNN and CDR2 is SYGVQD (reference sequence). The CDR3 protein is CASSVGREYEQYF. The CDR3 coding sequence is TGCGCCAGCAGCGTCGGACGGGAATACGAGCAGTACTTC.

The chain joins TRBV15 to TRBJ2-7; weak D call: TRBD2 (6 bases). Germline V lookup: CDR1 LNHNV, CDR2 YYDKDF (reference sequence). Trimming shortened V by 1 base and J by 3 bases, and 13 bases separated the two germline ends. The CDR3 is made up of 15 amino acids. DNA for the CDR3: TGTGCCACCAGCAGAGCTCTGGCTAGCGACTACGAGCAGTACTTC. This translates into CATSRALASDYEQYF. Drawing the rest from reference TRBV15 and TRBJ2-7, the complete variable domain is DAMVIQNPRYQVTQFGKPVTLSCSQTLNHNVMYWYQQKSSQAPKLLFHYYDKDFNNEADTPDNFQSRRPNTSFCFLDIRSPGLGDTAMYLCATSRALASDYEQYFGPGTRLTVT.

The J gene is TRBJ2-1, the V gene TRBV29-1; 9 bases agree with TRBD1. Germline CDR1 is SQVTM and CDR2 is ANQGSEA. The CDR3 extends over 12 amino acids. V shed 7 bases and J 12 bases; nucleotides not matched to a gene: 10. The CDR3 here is CSAGGQGLVQFF. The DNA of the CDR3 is TGCAGCGCTGGAGGACAGGGGTTAGTGCAGTTCTTC.

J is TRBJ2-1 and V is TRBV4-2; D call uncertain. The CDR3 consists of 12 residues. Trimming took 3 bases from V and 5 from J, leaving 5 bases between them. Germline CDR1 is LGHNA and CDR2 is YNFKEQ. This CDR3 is CASSHENNEQFF. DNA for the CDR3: TGTGCCAGCAGCCATGAGAACAATGAGCAGTTCTTC.

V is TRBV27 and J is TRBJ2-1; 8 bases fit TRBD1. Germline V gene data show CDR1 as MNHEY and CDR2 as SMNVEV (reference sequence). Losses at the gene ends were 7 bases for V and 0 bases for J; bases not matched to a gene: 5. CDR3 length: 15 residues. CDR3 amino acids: CASTPTGASYNEQFF. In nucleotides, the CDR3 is TGTGCCAGCACGCCGACAGGGGCCTCCTACAATGAGCAGTTCTTC.

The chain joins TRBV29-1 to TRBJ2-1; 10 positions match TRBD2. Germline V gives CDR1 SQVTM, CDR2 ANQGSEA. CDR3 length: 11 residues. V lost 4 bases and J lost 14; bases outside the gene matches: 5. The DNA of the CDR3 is TGCAGCGTTGCGTCTAGCGGGGGAAAGTTCTTC. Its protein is CSVASSGGKFF.

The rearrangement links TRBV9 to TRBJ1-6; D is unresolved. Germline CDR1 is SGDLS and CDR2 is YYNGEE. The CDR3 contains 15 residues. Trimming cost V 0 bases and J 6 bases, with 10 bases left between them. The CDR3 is CASSVGPAGNSPLHF. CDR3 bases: TGTGCCAGCAGCGTAGGGCCGGCAGGTAATTCACCCCTCCACTTT. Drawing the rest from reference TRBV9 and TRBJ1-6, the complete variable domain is DSGVTQTPKHLITATGQRVTLRCSPRSGDLSVYWYQQSLDQGLQFLIQYYNGEERAKGNILERFSAQQFPDLHSELNLSSLELGDSALYFCASSVGPAGNSPLHFGNGTRLTVT.

CDR3 nucleotides: TGTGCCAGCACTCATGACAGTTTCGAAAGGGCTTTCTTT. Translated, it gives CASTHDSFERAFF. The chain uses TRBV6-1 and TRBJ1-1; TRBD1 might be the D (5 bases). Germline loops: CDR1 MNHNS, CDR2 SASEGT. V gave up 7 bases and J gave up 11 bases, with 20 bases separating them. CDR3 length: 13 residues.

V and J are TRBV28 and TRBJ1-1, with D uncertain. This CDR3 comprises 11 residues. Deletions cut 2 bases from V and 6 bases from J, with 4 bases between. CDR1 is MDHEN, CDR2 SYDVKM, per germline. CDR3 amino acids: CASSLRSEAFF. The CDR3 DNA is TGTGCCAGCAGTTTACGGTCTGAAGCTTTCTTT.

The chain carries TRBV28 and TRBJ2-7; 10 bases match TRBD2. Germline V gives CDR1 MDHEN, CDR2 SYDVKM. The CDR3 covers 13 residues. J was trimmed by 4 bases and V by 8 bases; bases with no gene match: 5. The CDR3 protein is CASSLAGLYEQYF. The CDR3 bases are TGTGCCAGCTCACTAGCGGGATTGTACGAGCAGTACTTC.

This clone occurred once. The CDR3 coding sequence is TGCGCCAGCAGCTTGGGACAGGCAATGAACACTGAAGCTTTCTTT. Protein sequence: CASSLGQAMNTEAFF. The chain recombines TRBV5-1 with TRBJ1-1, with D tentatively TRBD1 (6 bases). V lost 0 bases and J lost 0, with 9 bases in between. The CDR3 runs to 15 residues. The germline gives CDR1 SGHRS, CDR2 YFSETQ.

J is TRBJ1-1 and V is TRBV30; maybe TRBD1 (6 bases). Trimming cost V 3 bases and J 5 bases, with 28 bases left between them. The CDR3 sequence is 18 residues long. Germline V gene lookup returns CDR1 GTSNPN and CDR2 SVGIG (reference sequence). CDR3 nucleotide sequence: TGTGCCTGGAGGGCGAACCCCCTAAGGGGGATTTCGTGGACTGAAGCTTTCTTT. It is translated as CAWRANPLRGISWTEAFF.

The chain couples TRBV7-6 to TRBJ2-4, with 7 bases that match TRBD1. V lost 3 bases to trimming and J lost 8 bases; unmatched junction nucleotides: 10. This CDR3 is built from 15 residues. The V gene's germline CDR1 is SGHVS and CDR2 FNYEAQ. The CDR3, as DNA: TGTGCCAGCAGCTTGGGACGAGGGGGCACGTACATTCAGTACTTC. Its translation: CASSLGRGGTYIQYF.

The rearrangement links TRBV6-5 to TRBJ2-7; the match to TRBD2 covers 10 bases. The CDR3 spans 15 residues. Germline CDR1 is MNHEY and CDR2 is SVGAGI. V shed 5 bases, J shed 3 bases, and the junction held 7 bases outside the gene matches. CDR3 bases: TGTGCCAGCAGTCCGTTAGCGGGGGGCCACTACGAGCAGTACTTC. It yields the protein CASSPLAGGHYEQYF.

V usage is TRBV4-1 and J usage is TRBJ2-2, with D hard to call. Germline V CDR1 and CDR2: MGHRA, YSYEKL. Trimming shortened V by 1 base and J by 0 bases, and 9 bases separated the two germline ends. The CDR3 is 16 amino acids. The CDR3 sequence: CASSQGTVPNTGELFF. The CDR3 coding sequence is TGCGCCAGCAGCCAAGGAACAGTACCGAACACCGGGGAGCTGTTTTTT.

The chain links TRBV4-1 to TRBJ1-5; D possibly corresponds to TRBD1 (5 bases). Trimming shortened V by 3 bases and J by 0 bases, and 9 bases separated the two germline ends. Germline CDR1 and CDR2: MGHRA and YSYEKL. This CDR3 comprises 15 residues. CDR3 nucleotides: TGCGCCAGCAGCCAGACTAGGGGTAGCAATCAGCCCCAGCATTTT. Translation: CASSQTRGSNQPQHF.

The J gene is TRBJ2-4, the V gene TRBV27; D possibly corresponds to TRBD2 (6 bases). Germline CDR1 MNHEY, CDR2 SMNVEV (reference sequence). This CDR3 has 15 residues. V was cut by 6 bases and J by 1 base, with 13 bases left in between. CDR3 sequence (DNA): TGTGCCAGCAGACTAGCTGGGGGGGCCAAAAACATTCAGTACTTC. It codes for CASRLAGGAKNIQYF.

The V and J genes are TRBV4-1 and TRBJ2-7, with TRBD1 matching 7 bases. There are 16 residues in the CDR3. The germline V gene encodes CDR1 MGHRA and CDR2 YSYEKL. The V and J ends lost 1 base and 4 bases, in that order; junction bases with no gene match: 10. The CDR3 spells CASSQGTGTDFYEQYF. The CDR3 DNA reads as TGCGCCAGCAGCCAAGGGACCGGGACAGATTTTTACGAGCAGTACTTC.

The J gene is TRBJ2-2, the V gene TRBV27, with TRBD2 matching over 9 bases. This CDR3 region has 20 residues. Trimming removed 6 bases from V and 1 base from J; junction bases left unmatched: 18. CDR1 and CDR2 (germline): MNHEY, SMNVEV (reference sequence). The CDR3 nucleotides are TGTGCCAGCAGACAGACTTATGTGGCGGGGGGGCTCGGGAACACCGGGGAGCTGTTTTTT. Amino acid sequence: CASRQTYVAGGLGNTGELFF.

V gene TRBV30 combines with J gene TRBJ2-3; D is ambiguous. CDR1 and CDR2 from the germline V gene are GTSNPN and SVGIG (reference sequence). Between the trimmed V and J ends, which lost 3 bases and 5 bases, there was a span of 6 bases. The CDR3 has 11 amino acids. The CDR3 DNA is TGTGCCTGGAGACCCGGAGATACGCAGTATTTT. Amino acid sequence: CAWRPGDTQYF.

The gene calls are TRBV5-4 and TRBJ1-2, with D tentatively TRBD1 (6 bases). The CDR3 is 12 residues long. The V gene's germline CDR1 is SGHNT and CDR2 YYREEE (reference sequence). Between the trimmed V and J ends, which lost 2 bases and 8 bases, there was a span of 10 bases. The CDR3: CASSLNREGYTF. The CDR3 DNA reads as TGTGCCAGCAGCTTAAACAGGGAGGGCTACACCTTC.

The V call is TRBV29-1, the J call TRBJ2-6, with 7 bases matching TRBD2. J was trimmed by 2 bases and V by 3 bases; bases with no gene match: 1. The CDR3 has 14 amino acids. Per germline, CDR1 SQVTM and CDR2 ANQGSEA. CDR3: CSVDRGAGANVLTF. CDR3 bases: TGCAGCGTTGATCGGGGGGCTGGGGCCAACGTCCTGACTTTC.

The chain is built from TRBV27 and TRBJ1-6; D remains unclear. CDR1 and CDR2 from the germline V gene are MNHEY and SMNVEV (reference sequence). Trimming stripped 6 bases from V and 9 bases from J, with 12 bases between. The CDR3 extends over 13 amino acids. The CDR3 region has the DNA TGTGCCAGCAGCCAAACCCTCGGTTCACCCCTCCACTTT. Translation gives CASSQTLGSPLHF.

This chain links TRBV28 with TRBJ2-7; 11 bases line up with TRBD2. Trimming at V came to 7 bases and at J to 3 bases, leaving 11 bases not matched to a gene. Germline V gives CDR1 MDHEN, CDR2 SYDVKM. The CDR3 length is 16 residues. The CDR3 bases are TGTGCCAGCAATGGGGATACTAGCGGGAGCTTCTACGAGCAGTACTTC. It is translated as CASNGDTSGSFYEQYF.

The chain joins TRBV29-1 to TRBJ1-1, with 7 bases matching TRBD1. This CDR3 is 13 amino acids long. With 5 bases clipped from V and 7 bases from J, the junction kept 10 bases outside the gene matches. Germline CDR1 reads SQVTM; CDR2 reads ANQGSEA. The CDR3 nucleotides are TGCAGCGTTACCGGGACAGAGGGCCTTGAAGCTTTCTTT. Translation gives CSVTGTEGLEAFF.

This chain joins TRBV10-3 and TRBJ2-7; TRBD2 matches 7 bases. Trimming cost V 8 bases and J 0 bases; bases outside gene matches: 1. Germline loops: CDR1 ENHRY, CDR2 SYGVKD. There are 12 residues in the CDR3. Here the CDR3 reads CAIASGSYEQYF. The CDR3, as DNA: TGTGCCATCGCTAGCGGCTCCTACGAGCAGTACTTC.

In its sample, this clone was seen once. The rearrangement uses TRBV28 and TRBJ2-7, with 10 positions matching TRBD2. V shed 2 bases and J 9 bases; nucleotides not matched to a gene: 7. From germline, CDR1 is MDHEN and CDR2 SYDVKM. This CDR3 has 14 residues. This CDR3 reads CASSLPLAGVGQYF. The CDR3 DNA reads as TGTGCCAGCAGTTTACCGCTAGCGGGAGTGGGGCAGTACTTC.

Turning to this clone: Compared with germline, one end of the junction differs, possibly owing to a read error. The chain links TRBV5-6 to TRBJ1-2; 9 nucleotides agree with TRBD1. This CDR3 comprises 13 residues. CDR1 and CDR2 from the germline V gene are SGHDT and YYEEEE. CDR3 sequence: CASSSTGTGPQNF. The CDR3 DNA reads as TGTGCCAGCAGCTCCACCGGGACAGGGCCGCAAAACTTC.

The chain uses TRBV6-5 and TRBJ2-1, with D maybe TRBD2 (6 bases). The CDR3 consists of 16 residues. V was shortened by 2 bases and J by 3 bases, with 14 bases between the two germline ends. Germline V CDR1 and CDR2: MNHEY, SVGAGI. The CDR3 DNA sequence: TGTGCCAGCAGTTACGCCCCGGGACTCCGCTACAATGAGCAGTTCTTC. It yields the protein CASSYAPGLRYNEQFF.